The entry below gives a single TCR beta chain sequence along with its context. This sample is part of a study of blood T cell repertoires in COVID-19. In the authors' methods: Researchers report that nucleated cell counts were estimated from reference gene primer amplification. TCRdb keeps only in-frame clones here, not all; method: immunoSEQ multiplex PCR. D and trimming were read from the DNA, whereas the V and J calls and clone size are those reported in that table. The repertoire holds 210,000 or so clones, with approximately 85% as singletons. The sequenced material came from peripheral blood. The clonotype originates from a middle-aged man with COVID-19, enrolled during active disease.

CDR3 sequence: CASSEAGASYEQYF. The CDR3 region has the DNA TGTGCCAGCAGTGAAGCGGGGGCGTCCTACGAGCAGTACTTC. The chain employs TRBV6-1 and TRBJ2-7; weak D call: TRBD1 (6 bases). In germline, CDR1 is MNHNS, CDR2 SASEGT. The CDR3 has 14 amino acids. Between the trimmed V and J ends, which lost 0 bases and 1 base, there was a span of 7 bases.